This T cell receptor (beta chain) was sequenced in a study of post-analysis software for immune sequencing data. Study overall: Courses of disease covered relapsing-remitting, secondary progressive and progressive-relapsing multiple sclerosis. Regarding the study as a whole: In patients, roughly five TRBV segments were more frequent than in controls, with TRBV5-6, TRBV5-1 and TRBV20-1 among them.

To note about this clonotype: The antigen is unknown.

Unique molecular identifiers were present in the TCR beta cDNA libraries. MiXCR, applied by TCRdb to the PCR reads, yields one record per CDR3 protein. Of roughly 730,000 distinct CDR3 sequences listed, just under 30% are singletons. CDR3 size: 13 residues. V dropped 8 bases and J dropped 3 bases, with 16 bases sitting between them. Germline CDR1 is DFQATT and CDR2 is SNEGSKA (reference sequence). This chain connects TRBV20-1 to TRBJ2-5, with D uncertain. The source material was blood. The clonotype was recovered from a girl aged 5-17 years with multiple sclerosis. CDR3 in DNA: TGCAGTCCTAACATGGCTAGTAAAGAGACCCAGTACTTC. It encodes CSPNMASKETQYF.